This T cell receptor (beta chain) was recovered during a study of CD8 T cells in Susac syndrome. Reverse transcription of about 0.45 to 1 ug RNA was performed with random hexamers. TCRdb ran MiXCR on the immunoSEQ multiplex PCR reads and lists one entry per CDR3 protein. The repertoire includes roughly 180,000 distinct CDR3 sequences, about 95% of them detected once, and 0.1% sits in the top ten. Trimming took off 3 bases at V and 6 bases at J, with 15 bases between the two ends. The CDR3 consists of 15 residues. CDR1 and CDR2 (germline): MDHEN, SYDVKM. The source is a human donor in good health. The chain joins TRBV28 to TRBJ1-5; tentative D call: TRBD1 (5 bases). The sequenced sample consisted of CD4+ T cells from PBMCs. CDR3 bases: TGTGCCAGCAGTTTGCCCGGGACGCTGGGTCAGCCCCAGCATTTT. Its protein is CASSLPGTLGQPQHF.